A selection of T cell receptor beta chains follows, all from one sample in a study of cytomegalovirus exposure and HLA in healthy donors. Sequenced by immunoSEQ multiplex PCR; TCRdb stores in-frame clones only, minus some. The repertoire holds around 190,000 clones, roughly 88% seen once, with around 1.6% in the top ten. Sequenced: PBMCs. Source of these receptors: a woman aged 18-29 years in good health and CMV-seronegative. Each CDR3 is given with its conserved first and last residue. D genes are given only for firm matches. Clone size is not always given. Where it is, it says once, few, many or a class for expanded clones.

v_call	cdr3_length	d_call	clone_size	j_call	cdr3_aa	cdr3_nt
TRBV29-1	12	TRBD1	once	TRBJ1-1	CSVDLGTGTAFF	TGCAGCGTTGATCTGGGGACAGGGACGGCTTTCTTT
TRBV29-1	14	TRBD1	once	TRBJ2-2	CSAWTGTYTGELFF	TGCAGCGCGTGGACAGGGACTTACACCGGGGAGCTGTTTTTT
TRBV7-6	15	-	-	TRBJ1-6	CASTTGLRGNSPLHF	TGTGCCAGCACGACAGGACTCCGTGGTAATTCACCCCTCCACTTT
TRBV6-1	13	-	-	TRBJ1-5	CASRQVNNQPQHF	TGTGCCAGCCGACAGGTTAATAATCAGCCCCAGCATTTT
TRBV6-5	15	-	-	TRBJ1-5	CASSRTALSNQPQHF	TGTGCCAGCAGTCGGACAGCCCTTAGCAATCAGCCCCAGCATTTT
TRBV5-4	16	-	-	TRBJ1-1	CASSLSGRVANTEAFF	TGTGCCAGCAGCTTGTCTGGCAGGGTTGCGAACACTGAAGCTTTCTTT
TRBV27	15	TRBD2	-	TRBJ2-1	CASSLGAGGYNEQFF	TGTGCCAGCAGTTTAGGAGCGGGGGGATACAATGAGCAGTTCTTC
TRBV30	14	-	-	TRBJ2-2	CAWNPTGAAGELFF	TGTGCCTGGAATCCCACAGGTGCGGCCGGGGAGCTGTTTTTT
TRBV19	14	-	-	TRBJ1-1	CASSFGQRVIEAFF	TGTGCCAGTAGTTTCGGACAAAGGGTCATAGAAGCTTTCTTT
TRBV10-3	16	TRBD2	-	TRBJ2-5	CAISGGSGKVEETQYF	TGTGCCATCAGTGGGGGGAGCGGGAAAGTGGAAGAGACCCAGTACTTC
TRBV10-1	14	-	-	TRBJ2-3	CASSESTPTDTQYF	TGCGCCAGCAGTGAGTCGACACCGACAGATACGCAGTATTTT
TRBV6-6	14	-	-	TRBJ1-1	CASSYEPRRAEAFF	TGTGCCAGCAGTTACGAGCCGAGGAGAGCTGAAGCTTTCTTT
TRBV13	15	-	-	TRBJ2-7	CASSHAGKVTYEQYF	TGTGCCAGCAGCCATGCCGGGAAGGTGACCTACGAGCAGTACTTC
TRBV7-9	13	TRBD1	-	TRBJ1-1	CASSSGQGNEAFF	TGTGCCAGCAGCTCCGGACAGGGTAATGAAGCTTTCTTT
TRBV7-9	15	-	-	TRBJ1-4	CASSLEGVTNEKLFF	TGTGCCAGCAGCTTAGAGGGGGTGACTAATGAAAAACTGTTTTTT
TRBV5-1	15	TRBD1	-	TRBJ1-6	CASSTDRDYNSPLHF	TGCGCCAGCAGCACAGACAGGGACTATAATTCACCCCTCCACTTT
TRBV18	15	-	-	TRBJ1-1	CASSLDDSLNTEAFF	TGTGCCAGCTCACTGGATGACAGTCTAAACACTGAAGCTTTCTTT
TRBV5-1	15	TRBD1	-	TRBJ1-1	CASSLGDRVDTEAFF	TGCGCCAGCAGCTTGGGGGACAGGGTCGACACTGAAGCTTTCTTT
TRBV5-5	12	-	few	TRBJ2-1	CASSPRTGEQFF	TGTGCCAGCAGCCCCCGCACAGGTGAGCAGTTCTTC
TRBV30	12	-	-	TRBJ2-7	CAWCDRYYEQYF	TGTGCCTGGTGTGACAGATACTACGAGCAGTACTTC
TRBV4-2	15	-	-	TRBJ1-2	CASSQELASGNGYTF	TGTGCCAGCAGCCAAGAATTGGCGTCAGGGAATGGCTACACCTTC
TRBV9	14	-	-	TRBJ1-3	CASSAGSSSHTIYF	TGTGCCAGCAGCGCCGGGAGCTCCAGCCACACCATATATTTT
TRBV2	10	-	-	TRBJ1-1	CASRNTEAFF	TGTGCCAGTAGAAACACTGAAGCTTTCTTT